These 9 T cell receptor beta chains came from one sample sequenced in a study of molecular identifiers for immune sequencing clone quantification. TCRdb re-called the PCR reads with MiXCR, one entry per CDR3 protein. The sample yields some 580,000 distinct CDR3 sequences, over 25% seen once. Sequences were obtained from naive CD8+ T cells from blood, with Jurkat cell RNA spiked in. Described subset: FACS-sorted CD8+CD4-CCR7+CD45RA+ naive T cells. The receptors here all came from a human donor in good health. Some libraries in this study had Jurkat cell RNA spiked in.

Many counts were recorded for this clonotype. The rearrangement joins TRBV29-1 to TRBJ2-7; 9 positions match TRBD1. Germline V lookup: CDR1 SQVTM, CDR2 ANQGSEA. V shed 6 bases, J shed 5 bases, and the junction held 8 bases outside the gene matches. The CDR3 sequence is 13 residues long. This chain's CDR3 is CSVTRDRADEQYF. CDR3 in DNA: TGCAGCGTGACCAGGGACAGGGCGGACGAGCAGTACTTC.

This clonotype occurred many times. The chain uses TRBV7-6 and TRBJ2-3; perhaps D is TRBD1 or TRBD2 (5 bases each). From germline, CDR1 is SGHVS and CDR2 FNYEAQ. Between the trimmed V and J ends, which lost 3 bases and 0 bases, there was a span of 10 bases. There are 15 residues in the CDR3. Here the CDR3 reads CASSFGASSTDTQYF. CDR3 DNA sequence: TGTGCCAGCAGCTTCGGGGCAAGTAGCACAGATACGCAGTATTTT.

This clonotype was observed at least ten times. V is TRBV5-1 and J is TRBJ2-7; tentatively, D is TRBD2 (6 bases). In germline, CDR1 is SGHRS, CDR2 YFSETQ. V was cut by 0 bases and J by 0 bases, with 10 bases left in between. This CDR3 spans 15 amino acids. The DNA of the CDR3 is TGCGCCAGCAGCTTGGGTGCTAGCGACTCCTACGAGCAGTACTTC. Protein: CASSLGASDSYEQYF.

The V gene is TRBV7-3, the J gene TRBJ2-1; D is possibly TRBD1 or TRBD2 (5 bases each). Germline V lookup: CDR1 SGHTA, CDR2 FQGTGA. CDR3 length: 15 amino acids. Between the trimmed V and J ends, which lost 2 bases and 8 bases, there was a span of 16 bases. The CDR3 coding sequence is TGTGCCAGCAGCTTAGGGGGAGCCAGCATTGATGAGCAGTTCTTC. It codes for CASSLGGASIDEQFF.

This clonotype occurred a few times. The chain is built from TRBV5-1 and TRBJ2-3, with 8 nucleotides matching TRBD1. CDR3 length equals 17 residues. The trim removed 0 bases at V and 3 bases at J, leaving 9 bases unmatched. CDR1 and CDR2 (germline): SGHRS, YFSETQ. The chain's CDR3 is CASSLVPGQGATDTQYF. The CDR3 region has the DNA TGCGCCAGCAGCTTGGTCCCGGGGCAGGGGGCGACAGATACGCAGTATTTT.

Turning to this clonotype: This clone may be a read error of a much larger clone one base away. Without the conserved terminal phenylalanine or tryptophan, this CDR3 likely stems from a read error. This chain joins TRBV5-1 and TRBJ2-7; possible D gene TRBD1, 6 bases. The CDR3 is 15 amino acids. V was clipped by 6 bases and J by 0 bases, with 16 bases between them. Germline V gene data show CDR1 as SGHRS and CDR2 as YFSETQ. For the CDR3, the DNA is TGCGCCAGCACCTGGACAGACCCCTTCTCCTACGAGCAGTACCTC. Translated, it gives CASTWTDPFSYEQYL.

This clonotype was seen only a few times. The chain recombines TRBV20-1 with TRBJ2-7, with D perhaps TRBD1 (5 bases). Germline V gives CDR1 DFQATT, CDR2 SNEGSKA (reference sequence). The V and J ends lost 6 bases and 4 bases respectively, with 10 bases between them. This CDR3 is built from 11 residues. CDR3 sequence: CSAHQGYEQYF. The DNA of the CDR3 is TGCAGTGCCCATCAGGGATACGAGCAGTACTTC.

This clonotype was seen at least ten times. The rearrangement uses TRBV4-1 and TRBJ1-2; no firm D call. The germline gives CDR1 MGHRA, CDR2 YSYEKL. The CDR3 is 15 residues long. V was cut by 1 base and J by 4 bases, with 13 bases left in between. The CDR3 loop is CASSQVGGTPYGYTF. In DNA, the CDR3 is TGCGCCAGCAGCCAAGTCGGTGGCACTCCCTATGGCTACACCTTC.

This clonotype has a count of ten or more. The chain is built from TRBV7-9 and TRBJ2-7; no reliable D call. This CDR3 comprises 12 residues. CDR1 is SEHNR and CDR2 is FQNEAQ in the germline V gene (reference sequence). V lost 5 bases to trimming and J lost 5 bases, with 10 bases between them. As DNA, the CDR3 is TGTGCCAGCAGCCGGCGGCCGGACGAGCAGTACTTC. This codes for CASSRRPDEQYF. Full variable domain (remainder filled in from reference TRBV7-9 and TRBJ2-7): DTGVSQNPRHKITKRGQNVTFRCDPISEHNRLYWYRQTLGQGPEFLTYFQNEAQLEKSRLLSDRFSAERPKGSFSTLEIQRTEQGDSAMYLCASSRRPDEQYFGPGTRLTVT.